This T cell receptor beta chain was obtained from a study of OX40 agonist ivuxolimab in advanced cancers. Overall study: The dose of intravenous ivuxolimab that patients received every 2 weeks ranged from 0.01 to 10 mg/kg. Age averaged around 60 years (range roughly 23 to 79), and more than 80% were male.

As concerns this clone: Its antigen is as yet unknown.

Broader study findings: Compared with CD4+, CD8+ T cells on average had more expanded clones.

Sequenced by immunoSEQ multiplex PCR; TCRdb stores in-frame clones only, minus some. The sample has 80,000 or so clones; just over 90% are singletons. CDR3 length: 17 amino acids. The origin of this receptor is an adult with an advanced solid tumor such as melanoma, head and neck, liver or kidney cancer. This chain connects TRBV21-1 to TRBJ2-3; the DNA was not used to check the table's D call, TRBD2. TRBV21-1 is reported as a pseudogene. Sequencing used CD4+ or CD8+ T cells sorted from blood, obtained in a trial of the OX40 agonist ivuxolimab. CDR3 sequence (DNA): TGTGCCAGCGTCCTCTGGGCGGGGGTTACTAGCACAGATACGCAGTATTTT. Residues: CASVLWAGVTSTDTQYF.